This T cell receptor (beta chain) was found in a study of blood T cells in healthy people across ages. General study points: In older individuals, TCR beta diversity per million T cells was lower, falling roughly linearly with age.

Only one count was recorded for this clonotype. Its antigen is not known. Together with a sample-barcoded 5' primer, a J-beta primer mix was included in a second PCR lasting roughly 6 to 12 cycles. Each sample provided no less than 2.5 million CDR3-containing paired-end reads. MiXCR, run by TCRdb on the 5' RACE reads, gives a single entry per CDR3 protein. Of about 1.4 million distinct CDR3 sequences listed, approximately 59% are singletons. The length of the CDR3 is 16 residues. Germline CDR1 and CDR2: MNHEY and SVGEGT. V was pared by 2 bases and J by 3 bases, with 9 bases of the junction left unmatched.

This clonotype originated in a man between 18 and 29 years old in good health. Sequencing used blood. The chain couples TRBV6-2 or TRBV6-3 to TRBJ2-7; 8 bases are shared with TRBD2. The CDR3, as DNA: TGTGCCAGCAGTTACCCGAGGGGGAGCGGGAGCTACGAGCAGTACTTC. Protein product: CASSYPRGSGSYEQYF.